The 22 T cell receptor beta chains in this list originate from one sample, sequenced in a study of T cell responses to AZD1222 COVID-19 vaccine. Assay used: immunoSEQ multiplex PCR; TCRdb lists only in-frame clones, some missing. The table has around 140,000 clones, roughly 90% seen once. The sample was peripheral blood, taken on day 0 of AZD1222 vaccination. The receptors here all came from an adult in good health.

The CDR3, as DNA: TGTGCCAGCAGTCCCCAACAGGGGTTCCATCAGCCCCAGCATTTT. Its protein product is CASSPQQGFHQPQHF. The rearrangement links TRBV27 to TRBJ1-5, with 7 bases identical to TRBD1. CDR3 size: 15 residues. V shed 5 bases and J 5 bases; nucleotides not matched to a gene: 9. The germline V gene has CDR1 MNHEY and CDR2 SMNVEV (reference sequence).

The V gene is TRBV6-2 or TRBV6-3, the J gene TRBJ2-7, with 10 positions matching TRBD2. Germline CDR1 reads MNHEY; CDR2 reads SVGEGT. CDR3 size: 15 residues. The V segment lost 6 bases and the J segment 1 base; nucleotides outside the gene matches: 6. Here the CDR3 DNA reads TGTGCCAGCAGCAGACTTAGCGGGAGGTCCTACGAGCAGTACTTC. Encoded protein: CASSRLSGRSYEQYF.

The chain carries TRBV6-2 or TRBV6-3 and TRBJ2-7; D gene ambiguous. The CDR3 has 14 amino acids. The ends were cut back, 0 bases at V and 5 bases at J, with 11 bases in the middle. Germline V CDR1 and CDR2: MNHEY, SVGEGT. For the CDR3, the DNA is TGTGCCAGCAGTTACTCGAAGGTCAAAAACGAGCAGTACTTC. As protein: CASSYSKVKNEQYF.

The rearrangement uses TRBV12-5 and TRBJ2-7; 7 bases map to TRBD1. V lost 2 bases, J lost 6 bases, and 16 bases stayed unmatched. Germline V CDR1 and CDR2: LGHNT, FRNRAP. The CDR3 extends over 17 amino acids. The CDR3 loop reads CASGLPYSGQRGPEQYF. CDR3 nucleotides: TGTGCTAGTGGTTTGCCGTACTCGGGACAGAGGGGTCCCGAGCAGTACTTC.

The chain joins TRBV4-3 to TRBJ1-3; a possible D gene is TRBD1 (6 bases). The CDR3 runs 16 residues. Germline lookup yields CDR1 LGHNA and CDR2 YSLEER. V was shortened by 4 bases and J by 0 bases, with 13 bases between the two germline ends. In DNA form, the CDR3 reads TGCGCCAGCAGCCGGGATACAGGGTTCTCTGGAAACACCATATATTTT. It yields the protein CASSRDTGFSGNTIYF.

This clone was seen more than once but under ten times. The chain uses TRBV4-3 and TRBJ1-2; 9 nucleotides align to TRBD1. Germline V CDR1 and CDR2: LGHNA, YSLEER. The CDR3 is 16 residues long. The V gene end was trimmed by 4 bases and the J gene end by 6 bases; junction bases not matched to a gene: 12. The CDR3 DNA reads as TGCGCCAGCAGCCCCTTAGAGGGACAGGGATTCGATGGCTACACCTTC. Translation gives CASSPLEGQGFDGYTF.

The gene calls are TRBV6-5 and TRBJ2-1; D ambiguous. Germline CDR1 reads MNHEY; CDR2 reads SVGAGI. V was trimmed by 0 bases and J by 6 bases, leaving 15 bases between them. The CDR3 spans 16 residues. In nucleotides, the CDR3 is TGTGCCAGCAGTTACTCGACCGCCGCGGTATCCAATGAGCAGTTCTTC. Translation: CASSYSTAAVSNEQFF.

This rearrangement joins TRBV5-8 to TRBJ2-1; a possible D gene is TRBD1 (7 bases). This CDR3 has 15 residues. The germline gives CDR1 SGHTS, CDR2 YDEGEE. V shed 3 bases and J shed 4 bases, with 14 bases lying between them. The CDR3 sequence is CASSSQTGTYNEQFF. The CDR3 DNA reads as TGTGCCAGCAGCTCCCAGACAGGGACTTACAATGAGCAGTTCTTC. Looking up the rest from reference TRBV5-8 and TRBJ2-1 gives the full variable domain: EAGVTQSPTHLIKTRGQQATLRCSPISGHTSVYWYQQALGLGLQFLLWYDEGEERNRGNFPPRFSGRQFPNYSSELNVNALELEDSALYLCASSSQTGTYNEQFFGPGTRLTVL.

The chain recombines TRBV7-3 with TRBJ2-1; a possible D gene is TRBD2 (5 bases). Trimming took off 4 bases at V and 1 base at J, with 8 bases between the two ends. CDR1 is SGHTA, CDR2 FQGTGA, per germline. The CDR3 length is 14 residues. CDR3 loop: CASSSPGSYNEQFF. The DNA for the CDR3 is TGTGCCAGCAGCTCCCCGGGGTCCTACAATGAGCAGTTCTTC.

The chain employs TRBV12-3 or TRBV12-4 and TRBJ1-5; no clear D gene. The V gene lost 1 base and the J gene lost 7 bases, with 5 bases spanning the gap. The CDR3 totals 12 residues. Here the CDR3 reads CASSLGMQPQHF. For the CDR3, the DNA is TGTGCCAGCAGTTTAGGTATGCAGCCCCAGCATTTT.

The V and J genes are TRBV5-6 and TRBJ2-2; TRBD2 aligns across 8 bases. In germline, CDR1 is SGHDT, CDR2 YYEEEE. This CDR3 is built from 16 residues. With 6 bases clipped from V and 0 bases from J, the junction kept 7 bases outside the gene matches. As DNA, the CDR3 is TGTGCCAGCACCCCTAAGGGACTAGCGAACACCGGGGAGCTGTTTTTT. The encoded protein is CASTPKGLANTGELFF.

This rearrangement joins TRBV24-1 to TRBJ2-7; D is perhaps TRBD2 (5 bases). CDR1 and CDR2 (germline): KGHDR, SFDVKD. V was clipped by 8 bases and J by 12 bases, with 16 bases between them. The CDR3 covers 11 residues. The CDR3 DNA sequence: TGTGCCACCACGGGAATCTGGTTTGGGTACTTC. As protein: CATTGIWFGYF.

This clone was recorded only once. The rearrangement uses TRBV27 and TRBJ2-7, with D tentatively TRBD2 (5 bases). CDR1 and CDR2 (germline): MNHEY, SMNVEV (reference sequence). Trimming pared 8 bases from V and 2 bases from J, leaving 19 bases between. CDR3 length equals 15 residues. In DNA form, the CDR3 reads TGTGCCAGCGGAAACATAGCGAAGGCCCCCTACGAGCAGTACTTC. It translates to CASGNIAKAPYEQYF.

DNA of the CDR3: TGTGCCAGCAGCTTAGTACCAGGGGCTACTAATGAAAAACTGTTTTTT. It codes for CASSLVPGATNEKLFF. The genes are TRBV11-2 and TRBJ1-4; TRBD1 might be the D (6 bases). Trimming shortened V by 1 base and J by 2 bases, and 11 bases separated the two germline ends. This CDR3 contains 16 residues. CDR1 SGHAT and CDR2 FQNNGV come from the germline V gene.

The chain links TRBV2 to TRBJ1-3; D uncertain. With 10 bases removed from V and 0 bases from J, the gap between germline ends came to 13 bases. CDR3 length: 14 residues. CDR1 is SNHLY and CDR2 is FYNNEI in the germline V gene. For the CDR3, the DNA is TGTGCCACCAAGACGGCGAGCTCTGGAAACACCATATATTTT. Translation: CATKTASSGNTIYF. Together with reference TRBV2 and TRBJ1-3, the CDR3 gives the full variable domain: EPEVTQTPSHQVTQMGQEVILRCVPISNHLYFYWYRQILGQKVEFLVSFYNNEISEKSEIFDDQFSVERPDGSNFTLKIRSTKLEDSAMYFCATKTASSGNTIYFGEGSWLTVV.

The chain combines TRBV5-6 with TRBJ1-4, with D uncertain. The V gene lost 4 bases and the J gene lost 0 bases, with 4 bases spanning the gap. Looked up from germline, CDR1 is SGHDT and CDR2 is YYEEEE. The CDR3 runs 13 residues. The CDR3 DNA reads TGTGCCAGCAGCCAAACAACTAATGAAAAACTGTTTTTT. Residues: CASSQTTNEKLFF.

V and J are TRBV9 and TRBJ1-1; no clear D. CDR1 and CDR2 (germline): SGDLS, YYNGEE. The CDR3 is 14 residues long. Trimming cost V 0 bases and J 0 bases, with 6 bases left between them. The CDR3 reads CASSVGSLNTEAFF. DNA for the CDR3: TGTGCCAGCAGCGTAGGCAGTTTGAACACTGAAGCTTTCTTT.

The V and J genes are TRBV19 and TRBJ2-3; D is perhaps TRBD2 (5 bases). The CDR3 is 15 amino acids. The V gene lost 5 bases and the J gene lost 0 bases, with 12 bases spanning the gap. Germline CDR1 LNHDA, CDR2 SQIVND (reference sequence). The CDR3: CASSSSGDSTDTQYF. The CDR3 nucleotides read TGTGCCAGTAGTTCGAGCGGAGATAGCACAGATACGCAGTATTTT.

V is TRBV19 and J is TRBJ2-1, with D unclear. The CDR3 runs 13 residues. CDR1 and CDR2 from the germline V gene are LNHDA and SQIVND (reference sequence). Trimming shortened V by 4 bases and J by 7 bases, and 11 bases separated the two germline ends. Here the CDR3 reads CASSSGSRNEQFF. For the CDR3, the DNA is TGTGCCAGTAGTAGCGGCAGCCGAAATGAGCAGTTCTTC.

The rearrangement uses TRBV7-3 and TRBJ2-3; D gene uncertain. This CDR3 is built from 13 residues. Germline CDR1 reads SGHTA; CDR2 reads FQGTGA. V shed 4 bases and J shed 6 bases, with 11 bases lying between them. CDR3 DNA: TGTGCCAGCAGCTCCGGCCGCCGCGATACGCAGTATTTT. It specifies CASSSGRRDTQYF.

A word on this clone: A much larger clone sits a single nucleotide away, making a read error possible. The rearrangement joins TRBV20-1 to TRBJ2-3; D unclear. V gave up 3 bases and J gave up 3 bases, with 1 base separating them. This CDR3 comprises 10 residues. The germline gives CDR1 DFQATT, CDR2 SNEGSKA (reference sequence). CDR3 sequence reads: CSARTDTQYF. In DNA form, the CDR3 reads TGCAGTGCTAGGACAGATACGCAGTATTTT.

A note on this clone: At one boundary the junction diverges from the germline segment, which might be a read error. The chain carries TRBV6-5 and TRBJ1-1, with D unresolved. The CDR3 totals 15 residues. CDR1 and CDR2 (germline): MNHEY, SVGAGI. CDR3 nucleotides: TGTGCCACTCGAGCAGGCGCTTCCGACCCTGTGGCCGGTTTGTTT. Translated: CATRAGASDPVAGLF.